This T cell receptor beta chain stems from a study of graft-versus-host responses after intestinal transplantation. Across the whole study: Transplantation in recipients was multivisceral, liver-intestinal, or isolated intestinal. Recipients across the board were started on anti-thymocyte globulin induction, then kept on tacrolimus and steroids for two to four years.

Whole-study results and caveats: Recipient marrow contained GvH clones, some of which appeared first in ileum or blood.

Assay used: immunoSEQ multiplex PCR; TCRdb lists only in-frame clones, some missing. Seen here are some 110,000 clones, approximately 90% observed once, and the top ten hold approximately 0.18%. CDR1 is MDHEN and CDR2 is SYDVKM in the germline V gene. The CDR3 extends over 18 amino acids. V shed 4 bases and J shed 2 bases, with 21 bases lying between them. In the case of this clone: As yet, its antigen is unknown.

The chain has TRBV28 and TRBJ1-5, with D possibly being TRBD1 (5 bases). This specimen consisted of unstimulated CD4+ T cells sorted from spleen or lymph node cells, obtained before intestinal transplant. The receptor's source is a human donor who received an intestinal transplant. Here the CDR3 DNA reads TGTGCCAGCAGTTCCTACTTTTATGGTCCGGGGGGCAATCAGCCCCAGCATTTT. Protein: CASSSYFYGPGGNQPQHF.